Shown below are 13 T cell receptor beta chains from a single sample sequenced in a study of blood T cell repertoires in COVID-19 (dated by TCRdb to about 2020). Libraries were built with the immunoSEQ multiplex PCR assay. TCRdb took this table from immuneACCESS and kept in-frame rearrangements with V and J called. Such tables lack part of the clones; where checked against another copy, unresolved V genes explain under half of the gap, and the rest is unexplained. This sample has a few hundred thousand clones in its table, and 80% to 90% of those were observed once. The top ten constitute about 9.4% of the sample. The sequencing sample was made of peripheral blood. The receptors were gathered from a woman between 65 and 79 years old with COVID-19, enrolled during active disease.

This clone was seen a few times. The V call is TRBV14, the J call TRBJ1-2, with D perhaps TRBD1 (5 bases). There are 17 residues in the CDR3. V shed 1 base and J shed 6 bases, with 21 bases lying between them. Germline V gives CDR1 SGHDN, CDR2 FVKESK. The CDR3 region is CASSQVLVGFWGDGYTF. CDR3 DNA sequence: TGTGCCAGCAGCCAAGTTCTAGTGGGGTTTTGGGGCGATGGCTACACCTTC.

The CDR3 coding sequence is TGTGCCAGCAGTCCAGGACTAGCGGGAGGGTTAGTGGGAGGGGCCAACGTCCTGACTTTC. It yields the protein CASSPGLAGGLVGGANVLTF. The V call is TRBV27, the J call TRBJ2-6; 15 bases fit TRBD2. The length of the CDR3 is 20 residues. Germline V gene data show CDR1 as MNHEY and CDR2 as SMNVEV (reference sequence). Trimming removed 5 bases from V and 4 bases from J; junction bases left unmatched: 12.

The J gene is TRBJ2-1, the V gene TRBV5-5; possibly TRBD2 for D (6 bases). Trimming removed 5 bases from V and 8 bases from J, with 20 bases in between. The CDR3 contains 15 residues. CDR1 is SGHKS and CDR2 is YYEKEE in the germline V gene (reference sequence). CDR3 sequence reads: CASSHRLVLRDEQFF. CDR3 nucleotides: TGTGCCAGCAGTCATCGACTAGTGCTACGGGATGAGCAGTTCTTC.

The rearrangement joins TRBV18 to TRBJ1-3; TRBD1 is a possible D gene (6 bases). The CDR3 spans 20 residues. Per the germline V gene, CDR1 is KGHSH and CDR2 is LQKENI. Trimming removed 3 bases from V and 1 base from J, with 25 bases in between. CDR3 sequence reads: CASSPNQIPRQAYSGNTIYF. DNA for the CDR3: TGTGCCAGCTCACCGAACCAAATTCCTCGACAGGCCTATTCTGGAAACACCATATATTTT.

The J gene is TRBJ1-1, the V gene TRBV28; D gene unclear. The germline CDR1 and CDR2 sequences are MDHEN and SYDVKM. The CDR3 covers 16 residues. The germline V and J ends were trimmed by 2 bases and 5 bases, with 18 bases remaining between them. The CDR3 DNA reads TGTGCCAGCAGTTTACATGGCGGTGCGAGTTGGACTGAAGCTTTCTTT. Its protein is CASSLHGGASWTEAFF.

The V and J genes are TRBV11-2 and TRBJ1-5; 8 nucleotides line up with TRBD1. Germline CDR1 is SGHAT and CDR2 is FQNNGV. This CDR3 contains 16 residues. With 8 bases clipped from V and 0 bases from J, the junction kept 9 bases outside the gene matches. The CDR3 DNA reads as TGTGCCAGCTTGACAGGGGACGGGCCTAGCAATCAGCCCCAGCATTTT. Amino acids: CASLTGDGPSNQPQHF.

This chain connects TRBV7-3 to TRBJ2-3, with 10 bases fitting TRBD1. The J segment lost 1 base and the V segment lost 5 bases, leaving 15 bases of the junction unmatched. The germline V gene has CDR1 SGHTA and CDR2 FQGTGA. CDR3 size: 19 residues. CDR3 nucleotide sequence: TGTGCCAGCAGCCGCCAAGGGGGGACAGGGGCGGCGGGCACAGATACGCAGTATTTT. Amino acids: CASSRQGGTGAAGTDTQYF.

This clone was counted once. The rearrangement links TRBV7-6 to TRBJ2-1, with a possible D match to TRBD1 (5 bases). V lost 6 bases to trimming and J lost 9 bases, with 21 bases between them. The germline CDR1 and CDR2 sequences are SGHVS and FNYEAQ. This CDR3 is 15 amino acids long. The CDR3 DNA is TGTGCCAGCAGTTCCTACCCACACGGTCAGGGTGAGCAGTTCTTC. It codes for CASSSYPHGQGEQFF.

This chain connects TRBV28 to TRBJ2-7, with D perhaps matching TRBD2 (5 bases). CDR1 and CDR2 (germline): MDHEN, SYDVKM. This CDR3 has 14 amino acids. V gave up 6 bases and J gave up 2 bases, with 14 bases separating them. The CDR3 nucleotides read TGTGCCAGCAGCTGGAGGCTAGCAGCCTACGAGCAGTACTTC. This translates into CASSWRLAAYEQYF.

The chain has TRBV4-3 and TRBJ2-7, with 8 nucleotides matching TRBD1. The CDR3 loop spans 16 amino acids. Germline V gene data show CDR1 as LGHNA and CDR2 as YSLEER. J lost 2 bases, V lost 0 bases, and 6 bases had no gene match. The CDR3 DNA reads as TGCGCCAGCAGCCAAGATCGACAGGGGCCCACCTACGAGCAGTACTTC. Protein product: CASSQDRQGPTYEQYF.

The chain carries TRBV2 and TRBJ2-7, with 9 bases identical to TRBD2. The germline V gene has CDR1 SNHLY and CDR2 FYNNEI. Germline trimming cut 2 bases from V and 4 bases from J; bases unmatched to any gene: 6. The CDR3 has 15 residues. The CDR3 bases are TGTGCCAGCAGTGAACGGGCTAGCGGGACGTACGAGCAGTACTTC. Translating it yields CASSERASGTYEQYF.

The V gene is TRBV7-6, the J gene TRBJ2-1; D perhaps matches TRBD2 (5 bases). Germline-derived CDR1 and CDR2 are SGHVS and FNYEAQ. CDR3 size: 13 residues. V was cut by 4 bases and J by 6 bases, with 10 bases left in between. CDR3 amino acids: CASSSPSSNEQFF. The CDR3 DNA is TGTGCCAGCAGCTCTCCTAGCAGCAATGAGCAGTTCTTC.

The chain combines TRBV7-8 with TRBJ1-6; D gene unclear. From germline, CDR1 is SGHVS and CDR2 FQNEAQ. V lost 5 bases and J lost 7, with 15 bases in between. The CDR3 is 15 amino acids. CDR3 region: CASSRREGGNSPLHF. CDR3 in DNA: TGTGCCAGCAGCCGGAGGGAGGGCGGCAATTCACCCCTCCACTTT.